The 27 T cell receptor beta chains reported below all come from one sample, sequenced in a study of beta chain features in type 1 diabetes. These receptors' antigens are unknown. As every portion of the isolated RNA was reverse transcribed, the sequencing read expressed TCRB transcripts. Using immunoSEQ multiplex PCR, the repertoire was profiled, and TCRdb retains in-frame clones only, with some absent. This table holds tens of thousands of clones, 65% found once. Study-wide findings and caveats: Across all four CD4+ subsets, people with type 1 diabetes showed modestly shorter TCRB CDR3s.

Sequenced material: Tregs from blood. The receptors here all came from a woman aged 25-40 years with type 1 diabetes.

This clone showed up just a few times. The rearrangement uses TRBV6-1 and TRBJ2-1; D perhaps matches TRBD1 (5 bases). CDR1 is MNHNS and CDR2 is SASEGT in the germline V gene. V lost 6 bases, J lost 4 bases, and 16 bases lay in between. This CDR3 has 15 residues. The CDR3: CASRAGPQAYNEQFF. As DNA, the CDR3 is TGTGCCAGCAGAGCCGGGCCACAGGCTTACAATGAGCAGTTCTTC.

This clone has a single count. The chain carries TRBV18 and TRBJ1-4; D is uncertain. The CDR3 runs 15 residues. Germline assignment: CDR1 KGHSH and CDR2 LQKENI. The V end lost 1 base, the J end lost 4 bases, and 10 bases lay between the germline ends. The CDR3 bases are TGTGCCAGCTCACCACTGTCAGGCTTTAATGAAAAACTGTTTTTT. It is translated as CASSPLSGFNEKLFF.

V and J are TRBV30 and TRBJ2-1, with a tentative D call TRBD1 (7 bases). This CDR3 has 13 residues. With 6 bases removed from V and 3 bases from J, the gap between germline ends came to 12 bases. From germline, CDR1 is GTSNPN and CDR2 SVGIG (reference sequence). The CDR3 DNA reads as TGTGCCTGTGCGGGACAGATCTACAATGAGCAGTTCTTC. This gives the protein CACAGQIYNEQFF.

This clone was found a few times. The CDR3, as DNA: TGTGCCAGCAGTTTCCCGGTAACCGGGGAGCTGTTTTTT. It specifies CASSFPVTGELFF. The chain carries TRBV28 and TRBJ2-2; no clear D gene. Germline V gene data show CDR1 as MDHEN and CDR2 as SYDVKM. The CDR3 sequence is 13 residues long. The V end was cut by 3 bases, the J end by 5 bases, with 7 bases between.

With respect to this clone: The identical CDR3 is also encoded by other nucleotide sequences in the sample. This sequence joins TRBV6-5 and TRBJ2-1; possibly TRBD2 for D (6 bases). Trimming cost V 0 bases and J 0 bases, with 6 bases left between them. Germline CDR1 reads MNHEY; CDR2 reads SVGAGI. This CDR3 contains 15 residues. The CDR3 here is CASSYSGSSYNEQFF. Here the CDR3 DNA reads TGTGCCAGCAGTTACTCCGGGAGCTCCTACAATGAGCAGTTCTTC.

This clone was seen only once. V usage is TRBV28 and J usage is TRBJ2-1; 7 bases align to TRBD2. After removal of 8 bases from V and 1 base from J, the junction contained 11 bases not matched to a gene. The CDR3 has 16 residues. From germline, CDR1 is MDHEN and CDR2 SYDVKM. The CDR3 region is CASFQHLAVSYNEQFF. CDR3 nucleotide sequence: TGTGCCAGCTTTCAGCACCTAGCGGTATCCTACAATGAGCAGTTCTTC.

This chain joins TRBV5-1 and TRBJ2-1, with no clear D. Germline V gene lookup returns CDR1 SGHRS and CDR2 YFSETQ. Trimming shortened V by 4 bases and J by 4 bases, and 9 bases separated the two germline ends. The CDR3 loop spans 13 amino acids. The CDR3 DNA is TGCGCCAGCAGCGTCCAGACTTACAATGAGCAGTTCTTC. Translating it yields CASSVQTYNEQFF.

The rearrangement links TRBV11-2 to TRBJ2-7, with TRBD1 as a possible D gene (7 bases). CDR1 and CDR2 (germline): SGHAT, FQNNGV. The CDR3 totals 13 residues. The V end was cut by 5 bases, the J end by 6 bases, with 14 bases between. CDR3 DNA: TGTGCCAGCAGCCAGGGGGGTCTAGTCGAGCAGTACTTC. Its translation: CASSQGGLVEQYF. Looking up the rest from reference TRBV11-2 and TRBJ2-7 gives the full variable domain: EAGVAQSPRYKIIEKRQSVAFWCNPISGHATLYWYQQILGQGPKLLIQFQNNGVVDDSQLPKDRFSAERLKGVDSTLKIQPAKLEDSAVYLCASSQGGLVEQYFGPGTRLTVT.

The chain employs TRBV6-1 and TRBJ2-6; TRBD1 aligns across 9 bases. With 2 bases clipped from V and 2 bases from J, the junction kept 4 bases outside the gene matches. This CDR3 spans 17 amino acids. Germline CDR1 and CDR2: MNHNS and SASEGT. CDR3 amino acids: CASSEHRQGAGANVLTF. DNA of the CDR3: TGTGCCAGCAGTGAACATCGACAGGGGGCTGGGGCCAACGTCCTGACTTTC.

The chain has TRBV7-6 and TRBJ2-7; 7 bases agree with TRBD1. The CDR3 contains 16 residues. The V gene's germline CDR1 is SGHVS and CDR2 FNYEAQ. J gave up 6 bases and V 5 bases, and 16 bases lay outside the gene matches. CDR3 nucleotides: TGTGCCAGCAGCGCACCCCGACAGGGTTTGCTCTCCGAGCAGTACTTC. It yields the protein CASSAPRQGLLSEQYF.

DNA for the CDR3: TGTGCCAGTAGTATTTGGGAGGGCGGGACCTACGAGCAGTACTTC. This translates into CASSIWEGGTYEQYF. J is TRBJ2-7 and V is TRBV19, with 7 bases that match TRBD2. Per germline, CDR1 LNHDA and CDR2 SQIVND (reference sequence). V lost 3 bases and J lost 2; bases outside the gene matches: 7. The CDR3 totals 15 residues.

Only a few counts were recorded for this clone. The chain uses TRBV11-2 and TRBJ2-3; TRBD2 agrees at 8 bases. CDR3 length equals 16 residues. V trimming: 5 bases; J trimming: 2 bases; junction bases outside the gene matches: 9. The germline gives CDR1 SGHAT, CDR2 FQNNGV. The CDR3 reads CASSPGPSGFTDTQYF. CDR3 DNA sequence: TGTGCCAGCAGCCCCGGCCCTAGCGGGTTCACAGATACGCAGTATTTT.

Relative to its sample, this clone is large. The chain carries TRBV7-3 and TRBJ2-3; TRBD1 matches 9 bases. This CDR3 spans 16 amino acids. With 2 bases clipped from V and 9 bases from J, the junction kept 12 bases outside the gene matches. Germline loops: CDR1 SGHTA, CDR2 FQGTGA. CDR3 region: CASSLYAGQGMGTQYF. The CDR3, as DNA: TGTGCCAGCAGCTTATATGCAGGACAGGGGATGGGAACGCAGTATTTT. The full variable domain, completed using reference TRBV7-3 and TRBJ2-3, is GAGVSQTPSNKVTEKGKYVELRCDPISGHTALYWYRQSLGQGPEFLIYFQGTGAADDSGLPNDRFFAVRPEGSVSTLKIQRTERGDSAVYLCASSLYAGQGMGTQYFGPGTRLTVL.

This clone was detected only a few times. The chain has TRBV30 and TRBJ2-3; the D gene is possibly TRBD1 (6 bases). V gave up 4 bases and J gave up 1 base, with 15 bases separating them. The CDR3 totals 15 residues. Germline CDR1 is GTSNPN and CDR2 is SVGIG (reference sequence). CDR3 loop: CAWKGQPWGTDTQYF. DNA for the CDR3: TGTGCCTGGAAGGGACAACCTTGGGGCACAGATACGCAGTATTTT. Full variable domain (outside the CDR3, taken from reference TRBV30 and TRBJ2-3): SQTIHQWPATLVQPVGSPLSLECTVEGTSNPNLYWYRQAAGRGLQLLFYSVGIGQISSEVPQNLSASRPQDRQFILSSKKLLLSDSGFYLCAWKGQPWGTDTQYFGPGTRLTVL.

The J gene is TRBJ2-7, the V gene TRBV27; possibly TRBD1 for D (6 bases). Germline CDR1 MNHEY, CDR2 SMNVEV (reference sequence). The CDR3 has 16 amino acids. The V end lost 0 bases, the J end lost 2 bases, and 14 bases lay between the germline ends. CDR3 nucleotide sequence: TGTGCCAGCAGTTTATCGATCACAGGGTTACCCTACGAGCAGTACTTC. Translating gives CASSLSITGLPYEQYF.

This chain uses TRBV19 with TRBJ2-7, with 13 nucleotides matching TRBD2. The CDR3 covers 15 residues. Germline-derived CDR1 and CDR2 are LNHDA and SQIVND (reference sequence). V lost 5 bases and J lost 1; bases outside the gene matches: 2. The CDR3 sequence: CASSWTSGRSYEQYF. The DNA for the CDR3 is TGTGCCAGTAGTTGGACTAGCGGGAGATCCTACGAGCAGTACTTC.

V usage is TRBV5-4 and J usage is TRBJ2-7; 7 bases fit TRBD1. Germline values: CDR1 SGHNT, CDR2 YYREEE (reference sequence). The ends lost 5 bases at V and 3 bases at J; junction bases unmatched: 5. There are 13 residues in the CDR3. CDR3 amino acids: CASSGQASYEQYF. CDR3 sequence (DNA): TGTGCCAGCAGTGGACAGGCTAGCTACGAGCAGTACTTC.

V and J are TRBV6-1 and TRBJ2-3; D might be TRBD2 (7 bases). This CDR3 is 14 amino acids long. CDR1 is MNHNS and CDR2 is SASEGT in the germline V gene. V was pared by 7 bases and J by 3 bases, with 14 bases between. Here the CDR3 reads CASKGGRGTDTQYF. CDR3 in DNA: TGTGCCAGCAAGGGGGGGCGCGGAACAGATACGCAGTATTTT.

This clone was counted a single time. V usage is TRBV7-9 and J usage is TRBJ1-2; 10 bases align to TRBD1. CDR1 and CDR2 from the germline V gene are SEHNR and FQNEAQ (reference sequence). The CDR3 totals 15 residues. V was pared by 4 bases and J by 5 bases, with 7 bases of the junction left unmatched. CDR3 coding DNA: TGTGCCAGCAGCTCTTCCGGGACAGGGGCGTATGGCTACACCTTC. This sequence encodes CASSSSGTGAYGYTF.

The chain joins TRBV5-1 to TRBJ2-7; 8 bases agree with TRBD2. The J segment lost 1 base and the V segment lost 0 bases, leaving 3 bases of the junction unmatched. Germline V gene sequence: CDR1 SGHRS, CDR2 YFSETQ. This CDR3 comprises 15 residues. The chain's CDR3 is CASSLVLAESYEQYF. In DNA, the CDR3 is TGCGCCAGCAGCTTGGTACTAGCGGAATCCTACGAGCAGTACTTC. The whole variable domain, remainder taken from reference TRBV5-1 and TRBJ2-7, is KAGVTQTPRYLIKTRGQQVTLSCSPISGHRSVSWYQQTPGQGLQFLFEYFSETQRNKGNFPGRFSGRQFSNSRSEMNVSTLELGDSALYLCASSLVLAESYEQYFGPGTRLTVT.

V gene TRBV4-2 combines with J gene TRBJ1-2; D perhaps matches TRBD1 (5 bases). Trimming removed 0 bases from V and 3 bases from J, with 8 bases in between. This CDR3 spans 14 amino acids. Germline CDR1 LGHNA, CDR2 YNFKEQ. The CDR3 bases are TGTGCCAGCAGCCAAGAAGCGACAGACTATGGCTACACCTTC. Protein: CASSQEATDYGYTF.

The chain couples TRBV7-3 to TRBJ2-7, with D unclear. CDR3 length: 13 amino acids. Germline lookup yields CDR1 SGHTA and CDR2 FQGTGA. Trimming took off 5 bases at V and 3 bases at J, with 11 bases between the two ends. CDR3 DNA sequence: TGTGCCAGCAGCCTTTCGACTGGCTACGAGCAGTACTTC. Amino acids: CASSLSTGYEQYF.

The chain couples TRBV2 to TRBJ2-3; the D gene is possibly TRBD2 (5 bases). Trimming pared 6 bases from V and 10 bases from J, leaving 11 bases between. CDR3 size: 11 residues. CDR1 SNHLY and CDR2 FYNNEI come from the germline V gene. This chain's CDR3 is CASSLLEPQYF. The CDR3 DNA follows: TGTGCCAGCAGCTTACTAGAGCCGCAGTATTTT.

V gene TRBV6-6 combines with J gene TRBJ2-7; TRBD2 might be the D (5 bases). CDR3 length: 15 amino acids. The V and J ends lost 3 bases and 6 bases respectively, with 18 bases between them. In germline, CDR1 is MNHNY, CDR2 SVGAGI (reference sequence). The CDR3 protein is CASSYVGLATLEQYF. The CDR3 bases are TGTGCCAGCAGTTATGTTGGGCTAGCAACTCTCGAGCAGTACTTC.

The chain joins TRBV7-2 to TRBJ1-3; TRBD1 matches at 7 bases. CDR3 length: 16 amino acids. Germline V gene lookup returns CDR1 SGHTA and CDR2 FQGNSA. Trimming took 2 bases from V and 4 from J; bases not matched to a gene: 8. CDR3 bases: TGTGCCAGCAGCTTATTTTACAGGGGAAGAGGAAACACCATATATTTT. Its translation is CASSLFYRGRGNTIYF.

This chain uses TRBV11-2 with TRBJ1-6, with a tentative D call TRBD1 (6 bases). This CDR3 contains 16 residues. The V end lost 5 bases, the J end lost 9 bases, and 20 bases lay between the germline ends. The V gene's germline CDR1 is SGHAT and CDR2 FQNNGV. The CDR3 coding sequence is TGTGCCAGCAGCCCATGGACAGACCCTACGAGTTCACCCCTCCACTTT. This translates into CASSPWTDPTSSPLHF.

This rearrangement joins TRBV11-3 to TRBJ2-1, with no clear D. Trimming shortened V by 1 base and J by 0 bases, and 7 bases separated the two germline ends. The CDR3 has 15 residues. CDR1 is SGHNT, CDR2 YENEEA, per germline. The CDR3 DNA reads TGTGCCAGCAGCTTAGGGCCTGACTCCTACAATGAGCAGTTCTTC. Amino acid sequence: CASSLGPDSYNEQFF.